The rows below give T cell receptor beta chains drawn from one sample of a study of early T cells in non-severe SARS-CoV-2 infection. TCRdb fed the 5' RACE reads into MiXCR, producing one record per CDR3 protein. The sample holds around 28,000 distinct CDR3 sequences; approximately 6% are singletons and the top ten take roughly 6.5%. The sample was whole blood. These receptors all come from an adult who was a healthcare worker with PCR-confirmed SARS-CoV-2 infection or an uninfected control (not recorded which). CDR3s include the opening cysteine and the closing phenylalanine or tryptophan. Fields, in order: clone size, D gene, V gene, J gene, CDR3 protein, CDR3 DNA. A D gene is named only where the DNA matches it firmly. The size field is filled for only some rows; it gives once, few, many or a size class.

>few|.|TRBV4-2|TRBJ2-2
CASSYRMLGPGELFF
TGTGCCAGCAGTTACCGCATGCTGGGGCCCGGGGAGCTGTTTTTT
>many|TRBD2|TRBV30|TRBJ2-2
CAWSVLLAGGPGELFF
TGTGCCTGGAGTGTACTTCTAGCGGGAGGGCCCGGGGAGCTGTTTTTT
>many|.|TRBV7-9|TRBJ2-1
CASNHPALPYNEQFF
TGTGCCAGCAATCATCCAGCCCTACCCTACAATGAGCAGTTCTTC
>many|TRBD1|TRBV20-1|TRBJ1-5
CSARDPWTGSNQPQHF
TGCAGTGCTAGAGATCCTTGGACAGGAAGCAATCAGCCCCAGCATTTT
>.|.|TRBV12-3/TRBV12-4|TRBJ2-1
CASKPGAMNYNEQFF
TGTGCCAGCAAACCGGGGGCGATGAACTACAATGAGCAGTTCTTC
>many|.|TRBV10-1|TRBJ2-7
CASSDSLESYEQYF
TGCGCCAGCAGTGATAGCTTGGAATCCTACGAGCAGTACTTC
>many|TRBD2|TRBV11-1|TRBJ2-2
CASSSGLAASNTGELFF
TGTGCCAGCAGCTCGGGACTAGCGGCGTCGAACACCGGGGAGCTGTTTTTT
>few|.|TRBV2|TRBJ1-4
CASRTGTWEKLFF
TGTGCCAGCCGAACCGGAACTTGGGAAAAACTGTTTTTT
>many|TRBD1|TRBV4-1|TRBJ1-4
CASSRGQVEGEKLFF
TGCGCCAGCAGCCGCGGACAGGTGGAAGGTGAAAAACTGTTTTTT
>many|TRBD1|TRBV9|TRBJ1-4
CASSVGEGTGNEKLFF
TGTGCCAGCAGCGTAGGGGAAGGGACAGGGAACGAAAAACTGTTTTTT
>.|.|TRBV20-1|TRBJ2-1
CSAKRRPSVGRTYNEQFF
TGCAGTGCTAAGCGTCGGCCTAGCGTCGGTCGTACCTACAATGAGCAGTTCTTC
>few|TRBD2|TRBV14|TRBJ2-7
CASSRGGFEQYF
TGTGCCAGCAGCCGGGGAGGGTTCGAGCAGTACTTC
>.|TRBD2|TRBV28|TRBJ2-5
CASSLTSGRAQETQYF
TGTGCCAGCAGTTTGACTAGCGGGAGGGCCCAAGAGACCCAGTACTTC
>many|.|TRBV12-3/TRBV12-4|TRBJ1-4
CASSLSGVEKLFF
TGTGCCAGCAGTTTGTCCGGGGTCGAAAAACTGTTTTTT
>.|.|TRBV4-2|TRBJ1-5
CASSQEEDSNQPQHF
TGTGCCAGCAGCCAAGAGGAGGATAGCAATCAGCCCCAGCATTTT
>.|.|TRBV6-2/TRBV6-3|TRBJ2-5
CASSYSAGQYF
TGTGCCAGCAGTTACTCCGCGGGTCAGTACTTC
>many|.|TRBV7-2|TRBJ1-2
CASSLANFLPGQGNYGYTF
TGTGCCAGCAGCTTAGCAAATTTCCTCCCGGGACAAGGGAACTATGGCTACACCTTC
>.|.|TRBV25-1|TRBJ2-5
CASSESRETQYF
TGTGCCAGCAGTGAATCACGGGAGACCCAGTACTTC
>many|.|TRBV7-9|TRBJ2-4
CAIHPTGAGIQYF
TGTGCCATCCATCCCACGGGGGCTGGCATTCAGTACTTC
>many|TRBD2|TRBV9|TRBJ2-2
CASSPRGTSGLNTGELFF
TGTGCCAGCAGCCCCCGCGGGACTAGCGGGCTGAACACCGGGGAGCTGTTTTTT
>few|.|TRBV7-8|TRBJ2-5
CASSLARHKETQYF
TGTGCCAGCAGCTTAGCTAGACATAAAGAGACCCAGTACTTC
>many|TRBD2|TRBV3-1|TRBJ2-1
CASSKDSGRARGYNEQFF
TGTGCCAGCAGCAAAGACAGCGGGAGGGCCCGGGGTTACAATGAGCAGTTCTTC
>few|.|TRBV9|TRBJ2-2
CASSIRGGTGELFF
TGTGCCAGCTCAATAAGAGGAGGCACCGGGGAGCTGTTTTTT
>few|.|TRBV28|TRBJ2-4
CASSLYGELAKNIQYF
TGTGCCAGCAGTTTATATGGGGAGCTAGCCAAAAACATTCAGTACTTC
>medium-sized|.|TRBV30|TRBJ2-7
CAWSVTGRYEQYF
TGTGCCTGGAGTGTGACAGGTCGCTACGAGCAGTACTTC
>many|.|TRBV10-3|TRBJ2-7
CATVGTIEQYF
TGTGCCACCGTCGGGACAATCGAGCAGTACTTC
>few|.|TRBV21-1|TRBJ2-7
CASSNGTSYSSYEQYF
TGTGCCAGCAGCAACGGCACTAGCTATAGCTCCTACGAGCAGTACTTC
>many|TRBD2|TRBV20-1|TRBJ2-3
CSAPTSGSYTDTQYF
TGCAGTGCGCCAACTAGCGGGAGTTACACAGATACGCAGTATTTT
>many|.|TRBV20-1|TRBJ2-7
CSASQGEGYEQYF
TGCAGTGCTTCACAGGGAGAGGGGTACGAGCAGTACTTC
>few|.|TRBV5-6|TRBJ1-4
CASSSLKGLKNEKLFF
TGTGCCAGCAGCTCCCTGAAGGGGCTCAAGAATGAAAAACTGTTTTTT
>many|.|TRBV12-3/TRBV12-4|TRBJ2-7
CASSLRRTNYEQYF
TGTGCCAGCAGTTTGAGGCGGACGAACTACGAGCAGTACTTC
>many|.|TRBV28|TRBJ2-5
CASSLAAIQTQYF
TGTGCCAGCAGTTTAGCCGCCATCCAGACCCAGTACTTC
>medium-sized|.|TRBV6-1|TRBJ1-1
CASSEPQGINTEAFF
TGTGCCAGCAGTGAACCCCAGGGGATTAACACTGAAGCTTTCTTT
>many|.|TRBV20-1|TRBJ2-4
CRASQGAKNIQYF
TGCAGAGCCTCGCAGGGGGCCAAAAACATTCAGTACTTC
>many|TRBD2|TRBV9|TRBJ2-1
CASSVPLAGGHEQFF
TGTGCCAGCAGCGTTCCACTAGCGGGAGGGCATGAGCAGTTCTTC
>many|TRBD1|TRBV12-5|TRBJ2-7
CASGLEHRGNPSYEQYF
TGTGCTAGTGGTTTGGAACACAGGGGTAACCCATCCTACGAGCAGTACTTC
>few|.|TRBV7-9|TRBJ2-1
CASSLLREQFF
TGTGCCAGCAGCTTACTCCGAGAGCAGTTCTTC
>many|.|TRBV20-1|TRBJ2-2
CSARGGTGELFF
TGCAGTGCTAGGGGAGGAACCGGGGAGCTGTTTTTT
>many|TRBD1|TRBV7-2|TRBJ1-4
CASSSQGAAEKLFF
TGTGCCAGCAGCTCCCAGGGGGCGGCTGAAAAACTGTTTTTT
>few|.|TRBV11-2|TRBJ2-4
CASSLEPKNIQYF
TGTGCCAGCAGCCTCGAACCCAAAAACATTCAGTACTTC
>many|.|TRBV5-1|TRBJ2-3
CASSLSMRSAPPRRTDTQYF
TGCGCCAGCAGCTTGTCGATGAGGTCCGCCCCACCTCGACGCACAGATACGCAGTATTTT
>.|TRBD2|TRBV10-1|TRBJ2-3
CASSETIAGRTDTQYF
TGCGCCAGCAGTGAGACCATAGCGGGACGCACAGATACGCAGTATTTT
>many|TRBD2|TRBV4-2|TRBJ2-1
CASSQAGGPYNEQFF
TGTGCCAGCAGCCAAGCGGGAGGACCCTACAATGAGCAGTTCTTC
>.|.|TRBV5-1|TRBJ2-3
CASSLVAGPSTDTQYF
TGCGCCAGCAGCTTGGTGGCAGGTCCTAGCACAGATACGCAGTATTTT
>many|TRBD1|TRBV28|TRBJ1-1
CASSLKQGLAFF
TGTGCCAGCAGTTTAAAACAGGGGTTGGCTTTCTTT
>.|TRBD2|TRBV7-2|TRBJ2-5
CASSPGLAPETQYF
TGTGCCAGCAGCCCGGGACTAGCTCCAGAGACCCAGTACTTC